A selection of T cell receptor beta chains follows, all from one sample in a study of Graves' ophthalmopathy and Graves' hyperthyroidism. TCRdb reprocessed the multiplex PCR reads with MiXCR, giving one entry per CDR3 protein. The repertoire holds 150,000 to 200,000 distinct CDR3 sequences, with approximately 40% as singletons. The specimen sequenced was peripheral blood. These receptors originate from a man younger than 40 with Graves' ophthalmopathy. The CDR3 runs from the conserved cysteine through the conserved F or W. The order of the fields is clone size, V gene, D gene, J gene, CDR3 DNA, CDR3 protein. A D gene is named only where the DNA matches it firmly. Some rows mark clone size as missing; the rest say once, few, many or name a class of expanded clone.

>.|TRBV7-2|.|TRBJ2-7
TGTGCCAGCAGCCAGAGTGGCGAGCAGTACTTC
CASSQSGEQYF
>few|TRBV12-3/TRBV12-4|.|TRBJ1-3
TGTGCCAGCAGGAGACAGGCGCTCTCTGGAAACACCATATATTTT
CASRRQALSGNTIYF
>.|TRBV6-2/TRBV6-3|.|TRBJ1-5
TGTGCCAGCAGTTACTCGACAGCCCTTAGCAATCAGCCCCAGCATTTT
CASSYSTALSNQPQHF
>.|TRBV7-8|.|TRBJ1-3
TGTGCCAGCAGCGCAAGTGTGGGGTCCGGCGGAAACACCATATATTTT
CASSASVGSGGNTIYF
>many|TRBV5-6|TRBD1|TRBJ2-7
TGTGCCAGCAGTAGGACAGGATACGAGCAGTACTTC
CASSRTGYEQYF
>many|TRBV15|.|TRBJ1-5
TGTGCCACCAGCAGGGATGATCAGCCCCAGCATTTT
CATSRDDQPQHF
>many|TRBV29-1|.|TRBJ2-5
TGCAGCGTTGTCGGAGAGCAAGAGACCCAGTACTTC
CSVVGEQETQYF
>many|TRBV19|.|TRBJ2-7
TGTGCCAGTAGGCGACCACCCTACGAGCAGTACTTC
CASRRPPYEQYF
>many|TRBV5-1|TRBD1|TRBJ2-7
TGCGCCAGCAGTTACTCCAGGGGGAGCTCCTACGAGCAGTACTTC
CASSYSRGSSYEQYF
>.|TRBV12-3/TRBV12-4|.|TRBJ2-6
TGTGCCAGCAGTTTTAGAGGGATCGGGGCCAACGTCCTGACTTTC
CASSFRGIGANVLTF